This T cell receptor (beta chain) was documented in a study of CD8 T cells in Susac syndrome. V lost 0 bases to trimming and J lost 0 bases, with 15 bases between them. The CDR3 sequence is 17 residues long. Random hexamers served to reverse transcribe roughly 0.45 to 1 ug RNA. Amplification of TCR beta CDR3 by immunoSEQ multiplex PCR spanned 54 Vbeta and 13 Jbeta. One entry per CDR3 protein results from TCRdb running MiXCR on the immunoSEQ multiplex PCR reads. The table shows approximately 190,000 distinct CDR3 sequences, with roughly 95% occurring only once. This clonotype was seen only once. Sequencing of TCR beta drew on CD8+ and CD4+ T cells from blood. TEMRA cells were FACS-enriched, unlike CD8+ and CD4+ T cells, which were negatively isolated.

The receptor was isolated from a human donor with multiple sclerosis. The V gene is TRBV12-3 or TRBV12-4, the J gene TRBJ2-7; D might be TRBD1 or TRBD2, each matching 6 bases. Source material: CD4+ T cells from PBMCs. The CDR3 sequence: CASSLAKGGHHSYEQYF. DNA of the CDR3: TGTGCCAGCAGTTTAGCGAAGGGGGGACACCACTCCTACGAGCAGTACTTC.